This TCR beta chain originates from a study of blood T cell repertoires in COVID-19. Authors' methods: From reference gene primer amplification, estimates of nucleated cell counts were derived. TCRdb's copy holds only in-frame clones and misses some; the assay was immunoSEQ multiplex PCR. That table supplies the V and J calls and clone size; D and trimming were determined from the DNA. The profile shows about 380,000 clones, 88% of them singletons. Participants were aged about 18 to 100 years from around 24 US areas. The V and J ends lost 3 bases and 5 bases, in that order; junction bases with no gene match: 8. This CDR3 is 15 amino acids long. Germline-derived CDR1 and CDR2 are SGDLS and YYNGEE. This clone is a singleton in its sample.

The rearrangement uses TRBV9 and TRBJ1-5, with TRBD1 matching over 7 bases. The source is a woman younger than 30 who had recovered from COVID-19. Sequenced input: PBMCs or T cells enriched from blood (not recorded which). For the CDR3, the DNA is TGTGCCAGCAGCGCCAGGGGGGATTTCGATCAGCCCCAGCATTTT. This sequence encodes CASSARGDFDQPQHF.